What follows describes a single T cell receptor beta chain. Antigen unknown. Looked up from germline, CDR1 is MNHNS and CDR2 is SASEGT. This CDR3 has 17 residues. With 5 bases clipped from V and 4 bases from J, the junction kept 13 bases outside the gene matches. This sample is drawn from a study of regulatory T cells in long-lasting Graves disease. General observations from the study: Preferential use of TRBV28, TRBJ1-2 and TRBJ2-5 was seen in persistent disease. The sample size was small, and this may have reduced accuracy. Comparison showed that persistent patients shared more public clonotypes (fewer than 3,000) than new patients (over 950).

Relying on iRepertoire HTBI primers and Arm-PCR of CDR3 regions, the team built TCR beta libraries. Each CDR3 protein gets one entry after TCRdb re-called the multiplex PCR reads with MiXCR. The repertoire holds about 460,000 distinct CDR3 sequences, with about 22% as singletons. Indicated time point: persistent/refractory GD, antithyroid drugs over 5 years with positive TRAb. PBMCs were the source of the RNA used for TCR sequencing. EDTA tubes held 9 to 10 milliliters of peripheral blood from each patient. This TCR came from a female donor with Graves disease. The chain couples TRBV6-1 to TRBJ2-1, with TRBD2 matching over 8 bases. The specimen comprised peripheral blood mononuclear cells (PBMCs), sampled when the disease was refractory, from a patient treated with antithyroid drugs. The CDR3 here is CASSPGLAGGRYNEQFF. The CDR3 coding sequence is TGTGCCAGCAGTCCTGGTCTCGCGGGGGGCCGATACAATGAGCAGTTCTTC.